Included here is one T cell receptor (beta chain) sequence, with context. What it binds is not known. Assay used: immunoSEQ multiplex PCR; TCRdb lists only in-frame clones, some missing. This sample has more than 120,000 clones, with roughly 90% found just once. The sample belongs to a study of radiation and T cells in renal cell carcinoma. Notes on the study in general: From baseline, blood top tumor clonotypes peaked at 2 weeks post-radiation. Without pretreatment biopsies, baseline tumor clonotype presence was undetermined.

Time point noted: blood 4 weeks post-SBRT, at nephrectomy. The treatment was: 15 Gy SBRT to primary tumor, nephrectomy 4 weeks later. Nephrectomy followed 15 Gy stereotactic body radiation by 4 weeks. Serial blood draws occurred at baseline and 2 and 4 weeks post-SBRT. This clonotype was sampled from a woman aged 45-65 years with renal cell carcinoma. The material sequenced was blood, taken from a patient whose treatment included radiotherapy and nephrectomy.

The CDR3 protein is CASRLQGSHPYEQYF. For the CDR3, the DNA is TGTGCCAGCAGGTTACAGGGGAGTCATCCCTACGAGCAGTACTTC. V is TRBV28 and J is TRBJ2-7, with 7 bases identical to TRBD1. V lost 6 bases to trimming and J lost 2 bases; unmatched junction nucleotides: 10. The CDR3 runs 15 residues. The V gene's germline CDR1 is MDHEN and CDR2 SYDVKM.